A single sample gave rise to the 17 T cell receptor beta chains below, sequenced in a study of T cells in Graves' hyperthyroidism and ophthalmopathy. Template material for amplifying TCR beta CDR3 regions consisted of RNA transcripts. HTBI primers were employed in a first-round RT-PCR of the TCR CDR3. TCRdb used MiXCR to reprocess the multiplex PCR reads, holding one entry per CDR3 protein. The data contain around 350,000 distinct CDR3 sequences, approximately 14% of them singletons. The sample consisted of blood. The receptors stem from a woman aged 60-75 years with Graves' ophthalmopathy.

This clonotype was seen more than once but under ten times. V and J are TRBV20-1 and TRBJ2-2; D might be TRBD1 (6 bases). Germline V gene data show CDR1 as DFQATT and CDR2 as SNEGSKA (reference sequence). The V end was cut by 3 bases, the J end by 2 bases, with 13 bases between. The CDR3 loop spans 15 amino acids. The CDR3 sequence is CSASLPGENTGELFF. The CDR3 coding sequence is TGCAGTGCTAGCTTGCCAGGGGAAAACACCGGGGAGCTGTTTTTT.

This clonotype appeared many times. This rearrangement joins TRBV12-3 or TRBV12-4 to TRBJ1-1; D unresolved. The CDR3 contains 13 residues. Trimming left V 6 bases short and J 1 base short, with 9 bases between. The CDR3 coding sequence is TGTGCCAGCAGAAGACGGGAGAACACTGAAGCTTTCTTT. Its translation is CASRRRENTEAFF.

V is TRBV5-1 and J is TRBJ2-5, with 11 positions matching TRBD2. The CDR3 runs 18 residues. Germline V gene lookup returns CDR1 SGHRS and CDR2 YFSETQ. The V gene end was trimmed by 4 bases and the J gene end by 0 bases; junction bases not matched to a gene: 11. CDR3 amino acids: CASSRLARLAGYQETQYF. The CDR3 region has the DNA TGCGCCAGCAGCCGGCTGGCAAGACTAGCGGGGTACCAAGAGACCCAGTACTTC.

This clonotype was observed a few times. This rearrangement joins TRBV20-1 to TRBJ1-6, with 7 bases that match TRBD1. There are 14 residues in the CDR3. Germline V gene sequence: CDR1 DFQATT, CDR2 SNEGSKA (reference sequence). V lost 6 bases to trimming and J lost 8 bases; unmatched junction nucleotides: 10. As DNA, the CDR3 is TGCAGTGCGGCCAGGGGGGGGAGGGATTCACCCCTCCACTTT. Encoded protein: CSAARGGRDSPLHF.

The sample holds many counts of this clonotype. The chain uses TRBV28 and TRBJ2-7, with 13 nucleotides matching TRBD2. The V and J ends lost 6 bases and 0 bases, in that order; junction bases with no gene match: 8. This CDR3 has 17 residues. Germline assignment: CDR1 MDHEN and CDR2 SYDVKM. This CDR3 is CASSLGLAGAFSYEQYF. The DNA for the CDR3 is TGTGCCAGCAGCCTTGGACTAGCGGGAGCTTTCTCCTACGAGCAGTACTTC. Full variable domain (rest looked up from reference TRBV28 and TRBJ2-7): DVKVTQSSRYLVKRTGEKVFLECVQDMDHENMFWYRQDPGLGLRLIYFSYDVKMKEKGDIPEGYSVSREKKERFSLILESASTNQTSMYLCASSLGLAGAFSYEQYFGPGTRLTVT.

This clonotype was observed a few times. The chain links TRBV2 to TRBJ1-3; D not resolved. The germline V gene has CDR1 SNHLY and CDR2 FYNNEI. Between the trimmed V and J ends, which lost 3 bases and 2 bases, there was a span of 2 bases. This CDR3 has 12 amino acids. CDR3 in DNA: TGTGCCAGCAGTGAGACTGGAAACACCATATATTTT. Translation gives CASSETGNTIYF.

V gene TRBV5-1 combines with J gene TRBJ2-7; TRBD2 might be the D (5 bases). The CDR3 has 13 residues. Germline values: CDR1 SGHRS, CDR2 YFSETQ. V lost 4 bases, J lost 6 bases, and 14 bases lay in between. The CDR3 sequence is CASSVAGDFEQYF. For the CDR3, the DNA is TGCGCCAGCAGCGTGGCCGGGGATTTCGAGCAGTACTTC. Drawing the rest from reference TRBV5-1 and TRBJ2-7, the complete variable domain is KAGVTQTPRYLIKTRGQQVTLSCSPISGHRSVSWYQQTPGQGLQFLFEYFSETQRNKGNFPGRFSGRQFSNSRSEMNVSTLELGDSALYLCASSVAGDFEQYFGPGTRLTVT.

This clonotype was seen ten or more times. The chain recombines TRBV20-1 with TRBJ1-2; D is undetermined. The ends were cut back, 3 bases at V and 5 bases at J, with 7 bases in the middle. Germline-derived CDR1 and CDR2 are DFQATT and SNEGSKA (reference sequence). This CDR3 spans 11 amino acids. DNA of the CDR3: TGCAGTGCTAGGGGGTTTTATGGCTACACCTTC. Translation gives CSARGFYGYTF.

The rearrangement joins TRBV24-1 to TRBJ2-1, with 11 bases aligning to TRBD2. This CDR3 is 16 amino acids long. The junction had 9 bases not matched to a gene; V was cut back by 3 bases and J by 9 bases. The V gene's germline CDR1 is KGHDR and CDR2 SFDVKD. The CDR3 sequence: CATSDRGSGRAGEQFF. The DNA for the CDR3 is TGTGCCACCAGTGATCGGGGTAGCGGGAGGGCCGGTGAGCAGTTCTTC.

This clonotype was seen repeatedly, ten times or more. This chain uses TRBV28 with TRBJ1-1; D may be TRBD1 (5 bases). The V gene's germline CDR1 is MDHEN and CDR2 SYDVKM. Trimming took 6 bases from V and 4 from J, leaving 18 bases between them. This CDR3 is 15 amino acids long. In nucleotides, the CDR3 is TGTGCCAGCAGCCTGACAGATGAACGGAGCACTGAAGCTTTCTTT. This encodes CASSLTDERSTEAFF.

With respect to this clonotype: The junction shows a germline mismatch at one end, possibly a read error. The chain links TRBV9 to TRBJ2-1; the D is unclear. The length of the CDR3 is 15 residues. Germline V gene lookup returns CDR1 SGDLS and CDR2 YYNGEE. The CDR3 bases are TGTGCCAGCAGCGTCGGATCCCCTTGGGCCAATGAGCAGCTCTTC. It codes for CASSVGSPWANEQLF.

This clonotype was observed many times. The chain combines TRBV11-2 with TRBJ1-5, with D unresolved. Germline V gene data show CDR1 as SGHAT and CDR2 as FQNNGV. There are 16 residues in the CDR3. The V gene lost 0 bases and the J gene lost 3 bases, with 12 bases spanning the gap. CDR3 loop: CASSLDYRWPNQPQHF. The CDR3 bases are TGTGCCAGCAGCTTAGATTATCGGTGGCCCAATCAGCCCCAGCATTTT.

The rearrangement joins TRBV12-3 or TRBV12-4 to TRBJ2-3; 8 bases are shared with TRBD2. The ends lost 5 bases at V and 2 bases at J; junction bases unmatched: 9. The CDR3 has 16 residues. The CDR3 DNA is TGTGCCAGCAGTCACGAGACTAGCGCCCACACAGATACGCAGTATTTT. Its translation: CASSHETSAHTDTQYF.

This chain links TRBV6-2 or TRBV6-3 with TRBJ2-1; D might be TRBD1 (5 bases). Germline CDR1 is MNHEY and CDR2 is SVGEGT. The CDR3 sequence is 17 residues long. Between the trimmed V and J ends, which lost 2 bases and 3 bases, there was a span of 17 bases. CDR3 bases: TGTGCCAGCAGTTACCCCACTGGGGCTAATGACTACAATGAGCAGTTCTTC. The encoded protein is CASSYPTGANDYNEQFF.

This clonotype was seen repeatedly, ten times or more. The chain combines TRBV11-2 with TRBJ2-7; TRBD2 agrees at 7 bases. The V and J ends lost 2 bases and 3 bases, in that order; junction bases with no gene match: 10. CDR1 and CDR2 (germline): SGHAT, FQNNGV. The CDR3 has 16 residues. In DNA, the CDR3 is TGTGCCAGCAGCTTATTAGGTAGGGAGGGCCTCTACGAGCAGTACTTC. Protein sequence: CASSLLGREGLYEQYF.

This clonotype was counted at least ten times. This chain connects TRBV12-3 or TRBV12-4 to TRBJ1-5; TRBD1 might be the D (5 bases). The CDR3 extends over 13 amino acids. V was shortened by 1 base and J by 6 bases, with 7 bases between the two germline ends. The CDR3 here is CASSLGGSQPQHF. In DNA form, the CDR3 reads TGTGCCAGCAGTTTAGGGGGGAGTCAGCCCCAGCATTTT.

Worth noting for this clonotype: Being one base from a much bigger clone, this may be a read error. V usage is TRBV13 and J usage is TRBJ1-1; 10 nucleotides align to TRBD1. V lost 7 bases to trimming and J lost 4 bases; unmatched junction nucleotides: 9. The CDR3 is 15 residues long. CDR1 and CDR2 (germline): PRHDT, FYEKMQ (reference sequence). The CDR3 is CASKGTGVMSTEAFF. The CDR3, as DNA: TGTGCCAGCAAAGGGACAGGGGTAATGAGCACTGAAGCTTTCTTT. The complete variable domain, with remaining parts taken from reference TRBV13 and TRBJ1-1, reads AAGVIQSPRHLIKEKRETATLKCYPIPRHDTVYWYQQGPGQDPQFLISFYEKMQSDKGSIPDRFSAQQFSDYHSELNMSSLELGDSALYFCASKGTGVMSTEAFFGQGTRLTVV.